These 10 T cell receptor beta chains originate from one sample sequenced in a study of blood T cell repertoires in COVID-19. Some clones are missing from TCRdb's copy, which holds only in-frame ones; the method was immunoSEQ multiplex PCR. The sample consists of fewer than 400,000 clones, around nine tenths of them appearing once. Sequencing input: PBMCs or T cells enriched from blood (not recorded which). Source of these receptors: a woman aged 30 to 39 who had been exposed to COVID-19.

This sequence joins TRBV6-5 and TRBJ2-7, with 8 bases identical to TRBD1. The CDR3 totals 14 residues. The germline V gene has CDR1 MNHEY and CDR2 SVGAGI. V lost 5 bases and J lost 2; bases outside the gene matches: 5. CDR3 nucleotides: TGTGCCAGCAGTCACAGGGGGGTGGCCTACGAGCAGTACTTC. Amino acids: CASSHRGVAYEQYF.

The chain combines TRBV6-2 or TRBV6-3 with TRBJ2-2; 10 bases fit TRBD1. The germline gives CDR1 MNHEY, CDR2 SVGEGT. This CDR3 has 16 residues. The junction had 7 bases not matched to a gene; V was cut back by 6 bases and J by 3 bases. The CDR3 coding sequence is TGTGCCAGCAGCCCTTACGGGACAGGGGACACCGGGGAGCTGTTTTTT. Amino acids: CASSPYGTGDTGELFF.

The table lists this clone with a few counts. The rearrangement uses TRBV6-4 and TRBJ1-2; a weak D match, TRBD1 (5 bases). The germline CDR1 and CDR2 sequences are MRHNA and SNTAGT. CDR3 size: 15 residues. V lost 5 bases and J lost 0, with 13 bases in between. CDR3 DNA: TGTGCCAGCAGTACCAAGGACACCTCTAACTATGGCTACACCTTC. Amino acids: CASSTKDTSNYGYTF.

The V call is TRBV3-1 (or the pseudogene TRBV3-2), the J call TRBJ2-7, with D possibly being TRBD2 (5 bases). Trimming stripped 4 bases from V and 6 bases from J, with 22 bases between. Per germline, CDR1 LGHDT and CDR2 YNNKEL (reference sequence). This CDR3 is built from 16 residues. The CDR3 loop is CASSPPSTGVLGEQYF. In nucleotides, the CDR3 is TGTGCCAGCAGCCCTCCTTCGACCGGGGTTCTGGGCGAGCAGTACTTC.

This rearrangement joins TRBV18 to TRBJ2-1; TRBD1 matches at 8 bases. The V gene's germline CDR1 is KGHSH and CDR2 LQKENI. With V trimmed by 3 bases and J by 8 bases, 9 bases remained unmatched. CDR3 length equals 15 residues. CDR3 loop: CASSPSRTGSDEQFF. The DNA of the CDR3 is TGTGCCAGCTCACCTAGTCGGACAGGGAGCGATGAGCAGTTCTTC.

This chain uses TRBV7-3 with TRBJ1-3; D unresolved. Trimming removed 1 base at V and 0 bases at J, with 7 bases between. Germline lookup yields CDR1 SGHTA and CDR2 FQGTGA. The CDR3 is 15 residues long. Here the CDR3 DNA reads TGTGCCAGCAGCTTAAGGGCCCGCTCTGGAAACACCATATATTTT. This gives the protein CASSLRARSGNTIYF.

The J gene is TRBJ2-7, the V gene TRBV3-1 (or the pseudogene TRBV3-2), with a weak D call TRBD2 (5 bases). Germline values: CDR1 LGHDT, CDR2 YNNKEL (reference sequence). The V gene lost 1 base and the J gene lost 6 bases, with 7 bases spanning the gap. The CDR3 runs 12 residues. This CDR3 is CASSQGGFEQYF. CDR3 bases: TGTGCCAGCAGCCAAGGAGGGTTCGAGCAGTACTTC.

This chain joins TRBV7-3 and TRBJ2-1, with 7 positions matching TRBD2. V shed 4 bases and J 8 bases; nucleotides not matched to a gene: 17. Germline loops: CDR1 SGHTA, CDR2 FQGTGA. The CDR3 spans 17 residues. CDR3 region: CASSSPVGGRYSDEQFF. The CDR3, as DNA: TGTGCCAGCAGCTCTCCAGTCGGCGGGAGATATAGCGATGAGCAGTTCTTC. The whole variable domain, remainder taken from reference TRBV7-3 and TRBJ2-1, is GAGVSQTPSNKVTEKGKYVELRCDPISGHTALYWYRQSLGQGPEFLIYFQGTGAADDSGLPNDRFFAVRPEGSVSTLKIQRTERGDSAVYLCASSSPVGGRYSDEQFFGPGTRLTVL.

The chain employs TRBV3-1 (or the pseudogene TRBV3-2) and TRBJ2-3; 11 positions match TRBD2. The CDR3 loop spans 17 amino acids. CDR1 and CDR2 from the germline V gene are LGHDT and YNNKEL (reference sequence). V trimming: 4 bases; J trimming: 5 bases; junction bases outside the gene matches: 11. In nucleotides, the CDR3 is TGTGCCAGCAGCCTCCACCCTAGCGGGGGGTTTGGAGATACGCAGTATTTT. Protein product: CASSLHPSGGFGDTQYF.

The V and J genes are TRBV5-1 and TRBJ2-7; D not certain. The V and J ends lost 0 bases and 2 bases respectively, with 12 bases between them. CDR1 SGHRS and CDR2 YFSETQ come from the germline V gene. This CDR3 spans 15 amino acids. CDR3 coding DNA: TGCGCCAGCAGCTTGGCGGCTCGGAGTACCTACGAGCAGTACTTC. Amino acids: CASSLAARSTYEQYF.